Following are 5 T cell receptor beta chains from one sample sequenced in a study of early T cells in non-severe SARS-CoV-2 infection. A single record per CDR3 protein comes from TCRdb applying MiXCR to the 5' RACE reads. The data contain 25,000 to 35,000 distinct CDR3 sequences, 5% to 6.5% of them singletons. Sequencing input: whole blood. These receptors all stem from an adult who was a healthcare worker with PCR-confirmed SARS-CoV-2 infection or an uninfected control (not recorded which).

The sample holds many counts of this clonotype. The chain couples TRBV5-5 to TRBJ2-6; 8 bases line up with TRBD2. This CDR3 contains 18 residues. The V gene end was trimmed by 0 bases and the J gene end by 0 bases; junction bases not matched to a gene: 5. CDR1 is SGHKS, CDR2 YYEKEE, per germline (reference sequence). CDR3 sequence: CASSLGLAGTSGANVLTF. DNA of the CDR3: TGTGCCAGCAGCTTGGGTCTAGCGGGTACCTCTGGGGCCAACGTCCTGACTTTC.

This clonotype was observed at least ten times. The genes are TRBV28 and TRBJ2-2, with D possibly called TRBD1 or TRBD2 (5 bases each). Trimming removed 8 bases from V and 2 bases from J, with 15 bases in between. The CDR3 loop spans 15 amino acids. Germline lookup yields CDR1 MDHEN and CDR2 SYDVKM. The CDR3: CASFPGTLNTGELFF. In nucleotides, the CDR3 is TGTGCCAGCTTCCCTGGGACCCTAAACACCGGGGAGCTGTTTTTT. The variable domain in full, completed from reference TRBV28 and TRBJ2-2, reads DVKVTQSSRYLVKRTGEKVFLECVQDMDHENMFWYRQDPGLGLRLIYFSYDVKMKEKGDIPEGYSVSREKKERFSLILESASTNQTSMYLCASFPGTLNTGELFFGEGSRLTVL.

Ten or more counts support this clonotype. The CDR3 region has the DNA TGTGCCAGCAGCCGAACCGGGACAGGGGCCTACGAGCAGTACTTC. This codes for CASSRTGTGAYEQYF. The V and J genes are TRBV7-9 and TRBJ2-7, with TRBD1 identical over 10 bases. Unmatched junction bases numbered 6, after V lost 5 bases and J lost 2 bases. From germline, CDR1 is SEHNR and CDR2 FQNEAQ (reference sequence). CDR3 length: 15 residues.

This clonotype was seen only a few times. The chain employs TRBV29-1 and TRBJ2-1; TRBD1 aligns across 8 bases. The CDR3 runs to 13 residues. V was pared by 7 bases and J by 4 bases, with 6 bases of the junction left unmatched. Germline CDR1 SQVTM, CDR2 ANQGSEA. The CDR3 sequence is CSAGTGKYNEQFF. DNA of the CDR3: TGCAGCGCAGGGACAGGAAAATACAATGAGCAGTTCTTC.

This clonotype was found many times. This rearrangement joins TRBV2 to TRBJ2-2; 12 nucleotides match TRBD2. The junction had 3 bases not matched to a gene; V was cut back by 1 base and J by 6 bases. The CDR3 extends over 16 amino acids. CDR1 is SNHLY and CDR2 is FYNNEI in the germline V gene. The CDR3 DNA follows: TGTGCCAGCAGTGAAGGCCGACTAGCGGGAGCCGGGGAGCTGTTTTTT. Encoded protein: CASSEGRLAGAGELFF.